This T cell receptor beta chain was identified in a study of blood T cell repertoires in COVID-19 (TCRdb year 2020). As for the study more broadly: Samples covering the acute and convalescent phases of COVID-19 were provided by collaborators in the United States, Italy and Spain. Nearly every sample came with metadata listing a de-identified subject ID, COVID-19 status, age in years and sex. The material from the prospective study consisted of cDNA or gDNA derived from T cells, B-cell-depleted T cells, or PBMCs. The samples were drawn from the first 160 participants of the ongoing ImmuneRACE study and from over 950 subjects provided by 6 global collaborators. Where available, HLA class I and class II types were obtained from metadata supplied by the sample provider rather than from assay-based typing. A freely available public database, intended as a resource for researchers studying the immune response to SARS-CoV-2, is where the repertoires were released. Deeply sampled blood TCRbeta repertoires from subjects exposed to, actively infected with, or recovered from COVID-19 were included in the dataset.

Collaborating institutions collected whole blood in K2EDTA tubes following their own protocols. For TCRbeta analysis, collaborators shipped samples in one of three forms: frozen whole blood, isolated PBMCs, or DNA extracted from either of those sample types. The immunoSEQ Assay, a bias-controlled multiplex PCR, was used to amplify TCRbeta CDR3 regions from genomic DNA. The paper's processing steps were these. The number of nucleated cells in each sample was estimated by amplification of reference gene primers within the assay. To quantify the absolute abundance of each unique TCRbeta CDR3 rearrangement, sequence reads were collapsed and filtered. For each sample, productive Simpson clonality was calculated as the square root of Simpson's diversity index across productive rearrangements. Here the immuneACCESS table is served through TCRdb, limited to in-frame sequences with V and J called. Missing clones are a known gap in these copies; in checked studies unresolved V genes cover under half, and the rest lacks a known reason. V and J calls and clone size come straight from that table; D and trimming were deduced from the DNA. The sample profile shows approximately 250,000 clones; about 86% of them were found once. The ten biggest clones cover less than 4.5% of the sample.

Note on this clone: The antigen it binds to is not known. No per-base quality is available; no much larger clone lies one base away.

CDR1 and CDR2 were assigned from the germline V gene (reference sequence) as LNHDA and SQIVND. V and J are trimmed by 5 bases and 7 bases, and the gene matches miss 3 bases of the junction. Counted from cysteine to phenylalanine, this CDR3 has 12 amino acids. Of all the DNA, just the CDR3 is kept, 36 bases in frame from base 1. Broad study findings and their caveats: How much clinical and demographic metadata was included differed by source and by participant, and the metadata was provided uncurated.

This clonotype originated in a man aged 18 to 30 with active or convalescent COVID-19. Material for sequencing was peripheral blood. The chain uses TRBV19 and TRBJ2-5; TRBD1 lines up with 8 middle nucleotides. The CDR3 protein is CASSFTGGTQYF. Read as DNA, the sequence is TGTGCCAGTAGTTTTACAGGGGGGACCCAGTACTTC.